Described below is a single TCR beta chain sequence and its context. Germline CDR1 SGHTA, CDR2 FQGTGA. CDR3 length: 15 amino acids. Germline trimming cut 4 bases from V and 7 bases from J; bases unmatched to any gene: 6. The data originate from a study of cytomegalovirus exposure and HLA in healthy donors. PCR involved 60 Vbeta and 13 Jbeta primers. Assay: immunoSEQ multiplex PCR; the TCRdb copy retains only in-frame clones and omits some. The repertoire holds about 98,000 clones, with approximately 72% as singletons. The sequence was obtained from a man aged 18-30 years in good health and CMV-seropositive. Sequenced: PBMCs. The rearrangement uses TRBV7-3 and TRBJ2-2; 10 bases match TRBD1. This chain's CDR3 is CASSSGQGGSGELFF. In DNA form, the CDR3 reads TGTGCCAGCAGCTCCGGACAGGGGGGTAGCGGGGAGCTGTTTTTT.